This is a list of T cell receptor beta chains from one sample in a study of blood T cell repertoires in COVID-19. Using immunoSEQ multiplex PCR, the repertoire was profiled, and TCRdb retains in-frame clones only, with some absent. The table has about 190,000 clones, roughly 77% seen once. Sample: peripheral blood. Receptors were obtained from a woman aged 80 or over with COVID-19, enrolled during active disease. The CDR3 runs from the conserved cysteine through the conserved F or W. A D gene is named only where the DNA matches it firmly. Where a row states a size, it is once, few, many or the class of an expanded clone; other rows omit it.

CDR3nt | CDR3aa | j_gene | len | d_gene | v_gene | abundance
TGTGCCAGCAGTAGGAGCGGTAGCACAGATACGCAGTATTTT | CASSRSGSTDTQYF | TRBJ2-3 | 14 | . | TRBV2 | once
TGTGCCAGCAGCTTCCCGGGCGGGGAGACCCAGTACTTC | CASSFPGGETQYF | TRBJ2-5 | 13 | . | TRBV5-4 | .
TGTGCCAGCTCACAGGGACAGGGAAGTACTGAAGCTTTCTTT | CASSQGQGSTEAFF | TRBJ1-1 | 14 | TRBD1 | TRBV18 | .
TGTGCCAGCAGTTTTAAGGCGGGTCTCGGTTCGTATGAAGCTTTCTTT | CASSFKAGLGSYEAFF | TRBJ1-1 | 16 | . | TRBV28 | .
TGTGCCAGCAGCTTTTCAGGGGACACTGAAGCTTTCTTT | CASSFSGDTEAFF | TRBJ1-1 | 13 | . | TRBV7-3 | .
TGTGCCAGCAGCCAACCCCCGGGACAGGGTCCCTACGAGCAGTACTTC | CASSQPPGQGPYEQYF | TRBJ2-7 | 16 | TRBD1 | TRBV7-9 | .
TGTGCCAGTAGTCCCCGACAGGGGGCGCGTATTCGTGAAAAACTGTTTTTT | CASSPRQGARIREKLFF | TRBJ1-4 | 17 | TRBD1 | TRBV19 | .
TGTGCCAGCAGCTCCAGCGGGAGTGACTACAATGAGCAGTTCTTC | CASSSSGSDYNEQFF | TRBJ2-1 | 15 | TRBD2 | TRBV7-2 | few
TGTGCCAGCAGTGAAATGGCGCGGCACACCGGGGAGCTGTTTTTT | CASSEMARHTGELFF | TRBJ2-2 | 15 | . | TRBV2 | .
TGTGCCAGCAGTCTGGGGGGGAATGAGCAGTTCTTC | CASSLGGNEQFF | TRBJ2-1 | 12 | TRBD2 | TRBV5-6 | .
TGTGCCAGCAGTCGAGGCGGGGGGCCCTACAATGAGCAGTTCTTC | CASSRGGGPYNEQFF | TRBJ2-1 | 15 | TRBD2 | TRBV2 | .
TGTGCCATCAGTGCTCAGGGGGCGCCCGGCTACACCTTC | CAISAQGAPGYTF | TRBJ1-2 | 13 | TRBD1 | TRBV10-3 | .
TGTGCCAGCAGTTCTCAGGAGGGCACTGAAGCTTTCTTT | CASSSQEGTEAFF | TRBJ1-1 | 13 | . | TRBV2 | .
TGTGCCAGCAGTGTGACAGGAAAAGCCGGGGAGCTGTTTTTT | CASSVTGKAGELFF | TRBJ2-2 | 14 | . | TRBV6-2/TRBV6-3 | .
TGTGCCAGCAGCTGGGGACAGGCTGAAGAGACCCAGTACTTC | CASSWGQAEETQYF | TRBJ2-5 | 14 | TRBD1 | TRBV5-4 | once
TGTGCCAGCAGCTACTACAGGGGTCCAGAGACCCAGTACTTC | CASSYYRGPETQYF | TRBJ2-5 | 14 | TRBD1 | TRBV7-2 | .
TGTGCCAGCAGCTTAGGTAGCGGGAGTTACAATGAGCAGTTCTTC | CASSLGSGSYNEQFF | TRBJ2-1 | 15 | TRBD2 | TRBV7-2 | few
TGTGCCACCAGCAGAGATATGGGCTTTCGTAATTCACCCCTCCACTTT | CATSRDMGFRNSPLHF | TRBJ1-6 | 16 | . | TRBV15 | .
TGCGCCAGCAGCCCGTTGGGGCTAGCGAATAACAATGAGCAGTTCTTC | CASSPLGLANNNEQFF | TRBJ2-1 | 16 | . | TRBV5-1 | .
TGTGCTAGTGGCCGGGATTTGGGCGAAAAACTGTTTTTT | CASGRDLGEKLFF | TRBJ1-4 | 13 | . | TRBV12-5 | .
TGTGCCAGCTCACCTCAAGCGGGAGAGGGGGATACGCAGTATTTT | CASSPQAGEGDTQYF | TRBJ2-3 | 15 | TRBD2 | TRBV18 | .